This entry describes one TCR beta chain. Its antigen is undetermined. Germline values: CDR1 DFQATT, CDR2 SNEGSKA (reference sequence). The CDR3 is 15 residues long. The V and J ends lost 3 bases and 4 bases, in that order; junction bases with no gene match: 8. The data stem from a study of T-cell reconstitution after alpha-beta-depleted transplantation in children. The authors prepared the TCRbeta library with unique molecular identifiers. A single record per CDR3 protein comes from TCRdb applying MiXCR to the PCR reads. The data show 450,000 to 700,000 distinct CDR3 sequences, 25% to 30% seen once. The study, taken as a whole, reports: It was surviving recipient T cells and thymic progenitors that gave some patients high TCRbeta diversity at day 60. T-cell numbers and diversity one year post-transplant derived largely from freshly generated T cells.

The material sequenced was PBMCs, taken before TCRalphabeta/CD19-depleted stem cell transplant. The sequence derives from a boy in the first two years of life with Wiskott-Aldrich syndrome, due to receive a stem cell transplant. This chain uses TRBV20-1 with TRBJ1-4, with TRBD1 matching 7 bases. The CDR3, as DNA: TGCAGTGCTAGTTCGACGGGACAGATTAATGAAAAACTGTTTTTT. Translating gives CSASSTGQINEKLFF.